These 18 T cell receptor beta chains were all obtained from the same sample, sequenced in a study of CD8 T cells in ankylosing spondylitis. Whole-study results and caveats: For ankylosing spondylitis blood, a TCR beta motif of 7 or 8 highly homologous variants appeared characteristic.

TCRdb recomputed calls from the 5' RACE reads with MiXCR, one row per CDR3 protein. The sample records more than 650,000 distinct CDR3 sequences, 12% being singletons. These receptors have no known antigen. The source material was blood, either unsorted or a sorted T cell fraction (not recorded which). These receptors were collected from a male donor with ankylosing spondylitis.

This clonotype was observed a handful of times. J is TRBJ2-2 and V is TRBV4-3; TRBD1 matches 7 bases. The germline V gene encodes CDR1 LGHNA and CDR2 YSLEER. Trimming took 1 base from V and 2 from J; bases not matched to a gene: 7. The CDR3 extends over 17 amino acids. The CDR3 DNA reads TGCGCCAGCAGCCAAGGGAACAGGGGCGACAACACCGGGGAGCTGTTTTTT. Its translation is CASSQGNRGDNTGELFF.

The chain combines TRBV7-2 with TRBJ1-6; tentatively, D is TRBD1 (5 bases). V lost 5 bases and J 10 bases, leaving 18 bases between the germline ends. CDR1 and CDR2 (germline): SGHTA, FQGNSA. This CDR3 contains 15 residues. The CDR3 spells CASSPKGPSGSPLHF. The CDR3 nucleotides read TGTGCCAGCAGCCCAAAGGGGCCGTCGGGCTCACCCCTCCACTTT.

This clonotype was detected only a few times. CDR3 sequence reads: CASSLSRSGSYEQYF. CDR3 nucleotides: TGTGCCAGCAGTCTCTCTCGTAGCGGCTCCTACGAGCAGTACTTC. This chain connects TRBV12-3 or TRBV12-4 to TRBJ2-7, with a weak D call TRBD2 (6 bases). The CDR3 extends over 15 amino acids. V lost 5 bases, J lost 0 bases, and 14 bases lay in between.

The sample holds a few counts of this clonotype. The chain links TRBV20-1 to TRBJ1-5; 7 bases align to TRBD1. Trimming at V came to 1 base and at J to 3 bases, leaving 6 bases not matched to a gene. Germline loops: CDR1 DFQATT, CDR2 SNEGSKA (reference sequence). The CDR3 is made up of 15 amino acids. The CDR3 loop reads CSARGQGLPNQPQHF. The CDR3 region has the DNA TGCAGTGCTAGAGGACAGGGTTTGCCCAATCAGCCCCAGCATTTT.

This clonotype was seen a few times. This chain joins TRBV20-1 and TRBJ2-5; D possibly matches TRBD1 or TRBD2 (5 bases each). V lost 0 bases and J 2 bases, leaving 13 bases between the germline ends. Germline V lookup: CDR1 DFQATT, CDR2 SNEGSKA (reference sequence). This CDR3 comprises 15 residues. CDR3 nucleotides: TGCAGTGCTAGAGATCCGGGACGGAGTCAAGAGACCCAGTACTTC. It specifies CSARDPGRSQETQYF.

This clonotype was observed a single time. The chain combines TRBV7-9 with TRBJ2-5, with 8 nucleotides matching TRBD2. CDR1 SEHNR and CDR2 FQNEAQ come from the germline V gene (reference sequence). The CDR3 consists of 17 residues. The V and J ends lost 6 bases and 2 bases, in that order; junction bases with no gene match: 14. The CDR3 spells CASSRTSTSGSQETQYF. The CDR3 DNA is TGTGCCAGCAGTCGGACTAGCACTTCTGGTTCTCAAGAGACCCAGTACTTC. The full variable domain, in which reference TRBV7-9 and TRBJ2-5 provide the parts outside the CDR3, is DTGVSQNPRHKITKRGQNVTFRCDPISEHNRLYWYRQTLGQGPEFLTYFQNEAQLEKSRLLSDRFSAERPKGSFSTLEIQRTEQGDSAMYLCASSRTSTSGSQETQYFGPGTRLLVL.

In its sample, this clonotype was seen many times. The rearrangement joins TRBV7-2 to TRBJ2-7; no clear D. The CDR3 length is 12 residues. The ends were cut back, 5 bases at V and 3 bases at J, with 8 bases in the middle. Looked up from germline, CDR1 is SGHTA and CDR2 is FQGNSA. The CDR3 loop reads CASSLKRYEQYF. The CDR3 DNA sequence: TGTGCCAGCAGCCTAAAGCGCTACGAGCAGTACTTC. The full variable domain, rest sourced from reference TRBV7-2 and TRBJ2-7, is GAGVSQSPSNKVTEKGKDVELRCDPISGHTALYWYRQSLGQGLEFLIYFQGNSAPDKSGLPSDRFSAERTGGSVSTLTIQRTQQEDSAVYLCASSLKRYEQYFGPGTRLTVT.

In its sample, this clonotype was seen many times. The J gene is TRBJ2-1, the V gene TRBV7-2, with D possibly being TRBD2 (6 bases). Germline V gene sequence: CDR1 SGHTA, CDR2 FQGNSA. The CDR3 is 14 residues long. V gave up 5 bases and J gave up 0 bases, with 8 bases separating them. The CDR3 reads CASSPGLSYNEQFF. The CDR3 DNA is TGTGCCAGCAGCCCGGGACTCTCCTACAATGAGCAGTTCTTC.

This clonotype was seen a handful of times. The gene calls are TRBV7-9 and TRBJ1-2, with 7 bases that match TRBD1. V lost 5 bases and J lost 4; bases outside the gene matches: 4. The germline V gene has CDR1 SEHNR and CDR2 FQNEAQ (reference sequence). This CDR3 has 13 residues. The chain's CDR3 is CASSQQGTYGYTF. The CDR3 DNA reads as TGTGCCAGCAGCCAACAGGGGACCTATGGCTACACCTTC.

V and J are TRBV2 and TRBJ2-6; no clear D gene. Per germline, CDR1 SNHLY and CDR2 FYNNEI. V was cut by 6 bases and J by 6 bases, with 3 bases left in between. The CDR3 covers 11 residues. The CDR3 loop reads CASSVANVLTF. The CDR3 nucleotides read TGTGCCAGCAGCGTGGCCAACGTCCTGACTTTC.

This clonotype was picked up a small number of times. The chain employs TRBV20-1 and TRBJ2-3, with 13 bases identical to TRBD2. Germline loops: CDR1 DFQATT, CDR2 SNEGSKA (reference sequence). There are 16 residues in the CDR3. The ends lost 3 bases at V and 2 bases at J; junction bases unmatched: 5. CDR3 amino acids: CSARWGLAGPTDTQYF. The CDR3 coding sequence is TGCAGTGCTAGGTGGGGACTAGCGGGACCCACAGATACGCAGTATTTT.

This clonotype came up many times. The chain is built from TRBV20-1 and TRBJ1-1; unclear D gene. The CDR3 consists of 12 residues. The germline gives CDR1 DFQATT, CDR2 SNEGSKA (reference sequence). The CDR3 bases are TGCAGGGTACACGGACGGAGCACTGAAGCTTTCTTT. As protein: CRVHGRSTEAFF.

The rearrangement joins TRBV28 to TRBJ2-7; TRBD2 is a possible D gene (6 bases). This CDR3 comprises 13 residues. Germline V lookup: CDR1 MDHEN, CDR2 SYDVKM. The V gene lost 10 bases and the J gene lost 6 bases, with 19 bases spanning the gap. The CDR3 is CAITGPRRGEQYF. The CDR3, as DNA: TGTGCCATCACCGGGCCTCGGAGGGGCGAGCAGTACTTC.

There are many counts of this clonotype. CDR3 loop: CASSYRLASTDTQYF. CDR3 DNA sequence: TGTGCCAGCAGTTACAGGCTAGCGAGCACAGATACGCAGTATTTT. The rearrangement links TRBV6-5 to TRBJ2-3; possible D gene TRBD2, 6 bases. Trimming shortened V by 2 bases and J by 0 bases, and 9 bases separated the two germline ends. This CDR3 is 15 amino acids long. Germline loops: CDR1 MNHEY, CDR2 SVGAGI.

In its sample, this clonotype was seen many times. V usage is TRBV5-1 and J usage is TRBJ2-7; a weak D match, TRBD1 (6 bases). Germline V gene sequence: CDR1 SGHRS, CDR2 YFSETQ. The V end was cut by 4 bases, the J end by 2 bases, with 16 bases between. The CDR3 spans 15 residues. This chain's CDR3 is CASSVNGQSTYEQYF. As DNA, the CDR3 is TGCGCCAGCAGCGTGAACGGACAGTCCACCTACGAGCAGTACTTC.

This clonotype was counted between two and nine times. The V call is TRBV4-1, the J call TRBJ2-1, with a weak D call TRBD1 (6 bases). CDR1 is MGHRA and CDR2 is YSYEKL in the germline V gene. The CDR3 contains 16 residues. Trimming removed 2 bases from V and 4 bases from J, with 15 bases in between. The CDR3: CASSQLGRTAYNEQFF. The DNA for the CDR3 is TGCGCCAGCAGCCAACTAGGAAGGACAGCATACAATGAGCAGTTCTTC.

This clonotype was seen a few times. The chain links TRBV11-2 to TRBJ1-5; 7 bases fit TRBD1. V trimming: 1 base; J trimming: 2 bases; junction bases outside the gene matches: 5. CDR3 length: 16 residues. Germline CDR1 SGHAT, CDR2 FQNNGV. In DNA form, the CDR3 reads TGTGCCAGCAGCTTAGCACGGACAGGACGCAATCAGCCCCAGCATTTT. It encodes CASSLARTGRNQPQHF.

V usage is TRBV5-1 and J usage is TRBJ1-5; no clear D gene. This CDR3 comprises 13 residues. V was clipped by 6 bases and J by 5 bases, with 12 bases between them. In germline, CDR1 is SGHRS, CDR2 YFSETQ. Here the CDR3 DNA reads TGCGCCAGCACCCCGCGGGTGGATCAGCCCCAGCATTTT. Its translation is CASTPRVDQPQHF.